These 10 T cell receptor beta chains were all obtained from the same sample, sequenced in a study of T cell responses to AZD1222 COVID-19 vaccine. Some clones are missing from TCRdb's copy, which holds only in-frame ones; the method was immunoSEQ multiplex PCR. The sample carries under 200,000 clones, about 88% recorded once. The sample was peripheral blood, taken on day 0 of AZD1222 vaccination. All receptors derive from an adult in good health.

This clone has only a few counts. This CDR3 reads CASSPGAGRSGNTIYF. The DNA for the CDR3 is TGTGCCAGCTCACCAGGGGCAGGCCGCTCTGGAAACACCATATATTTT. The chain couples TRBV18 to TRBJ1-3; D might be TRBD1 (5 bases). V gave up 2 bases and J gave up 0 bases, with 11 bases separating them. CDR3 length equals 16 residues. CDR1 and CDR2 from the germline V gene are KGHSH and LQKENI.

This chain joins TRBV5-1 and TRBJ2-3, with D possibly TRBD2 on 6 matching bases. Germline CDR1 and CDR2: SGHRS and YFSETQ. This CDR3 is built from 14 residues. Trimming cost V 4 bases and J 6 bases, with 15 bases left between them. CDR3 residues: CASSPRLVSDTQYF. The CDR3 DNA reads TGCGCCAGCAGCCCAAGACTAGTCTCGGATACGCAGTATTTT.

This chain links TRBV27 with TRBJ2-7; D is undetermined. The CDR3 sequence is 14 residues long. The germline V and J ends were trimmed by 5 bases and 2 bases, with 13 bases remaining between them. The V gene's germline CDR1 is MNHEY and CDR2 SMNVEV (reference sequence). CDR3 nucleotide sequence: TGTGCCAGCAGTCCCCTGCGGACGACCTACGAGCAGTACTTC. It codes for CASSPLRTTYEQYF.

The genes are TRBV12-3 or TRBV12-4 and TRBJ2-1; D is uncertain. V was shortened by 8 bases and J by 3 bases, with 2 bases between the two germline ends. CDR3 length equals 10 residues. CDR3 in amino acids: CASGYNEQFF. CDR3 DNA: TGTGCCAGCGGCTACAATGAGCAGTTCTTC.

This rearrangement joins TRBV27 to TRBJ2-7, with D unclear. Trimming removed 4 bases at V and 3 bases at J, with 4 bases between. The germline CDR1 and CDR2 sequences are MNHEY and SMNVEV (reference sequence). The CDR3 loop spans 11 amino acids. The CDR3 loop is CASSWGYEQYF. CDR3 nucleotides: TGTGCCAGCAGTTGGGGCTACGAGCAGTACTTC.

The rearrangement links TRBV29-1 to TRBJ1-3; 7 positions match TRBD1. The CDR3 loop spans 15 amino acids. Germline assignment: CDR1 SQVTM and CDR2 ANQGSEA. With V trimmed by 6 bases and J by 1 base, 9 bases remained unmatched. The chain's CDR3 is CSVSTGPQSGNTIYF. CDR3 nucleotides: TGCAGCGTCTCGACAGGGCCCCAATCTGGAAACACCATATATTTT. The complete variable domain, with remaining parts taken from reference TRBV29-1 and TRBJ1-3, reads SAVISQKPSRDICQRGTSLTIQCQVDSQVTMMFWYRQQPGQSLTLIATANQGSEATYESGFVIDKFPISRPNLTFSTLTVSNMSPEDSSIYLCSVSTGPQSGNTIYFGEGSWLTVV.

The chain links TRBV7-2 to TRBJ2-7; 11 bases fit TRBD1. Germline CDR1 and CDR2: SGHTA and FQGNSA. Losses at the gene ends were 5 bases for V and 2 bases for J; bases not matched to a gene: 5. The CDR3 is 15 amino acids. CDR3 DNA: TGTGCCAGCAGCCCGGACAGGGGGCGTGCCTACGAGCAGTACTTC. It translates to CASSPDRGRAYEQYF.

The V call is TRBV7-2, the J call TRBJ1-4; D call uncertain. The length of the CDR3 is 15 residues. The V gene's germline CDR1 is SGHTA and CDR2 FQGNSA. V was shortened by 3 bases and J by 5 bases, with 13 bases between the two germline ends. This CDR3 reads CASSLTGELNEKLFF. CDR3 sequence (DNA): TGTGCCAGCAGCTTGACGGGAGAGCTAAATGAAAAACTGTTTTTT.

The CDR3 DNA sequence: TGTGCCAGCAAAAAGGAAAGTGAAGCTTTCTTT. This encodes CASKKESEAFF. The chain recombines TRBV27 with TRBJ1-1; D remains ambiguous. The CDR3 spans 11 residues. Germline values: CDR1 MNHEY, CDR2 SMNVEV (reference sequence). V was clipped by 7 bases and J by 7 bases, with 10 bases between them.

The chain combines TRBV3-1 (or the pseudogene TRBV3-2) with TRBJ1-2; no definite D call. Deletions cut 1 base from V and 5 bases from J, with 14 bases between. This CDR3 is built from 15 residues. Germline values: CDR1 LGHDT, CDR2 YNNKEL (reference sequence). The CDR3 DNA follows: TGTGCCAGCAGCCAAGGCACCAACATTGTATATGGCTACACCTTC. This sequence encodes CASSQGTNIVYGYTF.